The present T cell receptor (beta chain) was sequenced within a study of T cells after yellow fever vaccination. With V trimmed by 3 bases and J by 6 bases, 10 bases remained unmatched. This CDR3 has 15 amino acids. CDR1 is SGHTA and CDR2 is FQGNSA in the germline V gene. TCRdb reprocessed the 5' RACE reads with MiXCR, giving one entry per CDR3 protein. This sample yields tens of thousands of distinct CDR3 sequences, of which less than 8.5% are seen a single time; 36% belongs to the top ten. General study findings and limits: Repertoires sorted by FACS could include abundant clonotypes that are contaminants from the bulk population. Most primary-vaccination clones recurred post-booster (around 97% CD4, just over 85% CD8).

This clonotype came up many times. Its antigen is unidentified. The chain recombines TRBV7-2 with TRBJ2-7; the match to TRBD2 covers 8 bases. The sample was CD8+ T cells sorted from PBMCs, taken 15 days after the yellow fever booster vaccination. This TCR was recovered from a man aged 25-45 years who received the YFV17D yellow fever vaccine. DNA of the CDR3: TGTGCCAGCAGCTTTAGGGAGCGGGAGTTCGGCGAGCAGTACTTC. This gives the protein CASSFREREFGEQYF.